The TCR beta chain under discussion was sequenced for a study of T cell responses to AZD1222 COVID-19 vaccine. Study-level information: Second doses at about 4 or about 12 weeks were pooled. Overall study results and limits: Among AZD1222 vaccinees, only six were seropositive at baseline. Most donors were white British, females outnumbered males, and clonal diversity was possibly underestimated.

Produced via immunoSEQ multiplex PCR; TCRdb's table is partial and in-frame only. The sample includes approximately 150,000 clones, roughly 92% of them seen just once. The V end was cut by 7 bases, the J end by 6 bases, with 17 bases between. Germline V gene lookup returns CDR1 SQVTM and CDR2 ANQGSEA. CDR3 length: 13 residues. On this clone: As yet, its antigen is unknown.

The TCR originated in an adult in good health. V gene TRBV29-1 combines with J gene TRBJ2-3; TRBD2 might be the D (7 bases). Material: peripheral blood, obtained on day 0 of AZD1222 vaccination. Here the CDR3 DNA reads TGCAGCGCGGCCCGGGGGGCCTTGGATACGCAGTATTTT. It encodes CSAARGALDTQYF.